This T cell receptor beta chain was documented in a study of cytomegalovirus exposure and HLA in healthy donors. Primers: 60 Vbeta forward and 13 Jbeta reverse. Clones were read by immunoSEQ multiplex PCR, and TCRdb kept only the in-frame ones, dropping some. The table lists about 120,000 clones, approximately 78% of them singletons. A remark on this clone: Its antigen is as yet unknown.

The CDR3 extends over 17 amino acids. Trimming pared 0 bases from V and 3 bases from J, leaving 19 bases between. Germline V CDR1 and CDR2: SGHTS, YDEGEE. General study findings and limits: Productive status was seen about 87% or about 30% of the time for most TCR beta V segments in an earlier analysis.

J is TRBJ2-7 and V is TRBV5-8, with D maybe TRBD2 (7 bases). Sequencing input: PBMCs. The clonotype originates from a woman aged 25 to 45 in good health and CMV-seropositive. CDR3 nucleotide sequence: TGTGCCAGCAGCTTGGTTCCTGGGGGGGCCCTATTCTACGAGCAGTACTTC. Translating it yields CASSLVPGGALFYEQYF. The full variable domain, rest sourced from reference TRBV5-8 and TRBJ2-7, is EAGVTQSPTHLIKTRGQQATLRCSPISGHTSVYWYQQALGLGLQFLLWYDEGEERNRGNFPPRFSGRQFPNYSSELNVNALELEDSALYLCASSLVPGGALFYEQYFGPGTRLTVT.